One sample yielded the 32 T cell receptor beta chains listed below, sequenced in a study of regulatory T cells in long-lasting Graves disease. CDR3 regions were amplified by Arm-PCR using iRepertoire HTBI primers to build TCR beta libraries. TCRdb re-called the multiplex PCR reads through MiXCR, storing one row per CDR3 protein. This sample carries over 500,000 distinct CDR3 sequences, roughly 15% of them seen once, and the ten largest clones take 12%. Sample time point: newly diagnosed GD, antithyroid drugs for less than 3 months. The TCR library used RNA extracted from PBMCs. The same sample was also used in a study of T cells in Graves' hyperthyroidism and ophthalmopathy.

Sequencing was performed on peripheral blood mononuclear cells (PBMCs), taken at new diagnosis, from a patient treated with antithyroid drugs. Source of these receptors: a man aged 18 to 29 with Graves disease.

This clonotype has just a few counts. The chain is built from TRBV20-1 and TRBJ1-1, with TRBD1 identical over 10 bases. The CDR3 spans 15 residues. J was trimmed by 4 bases and V by 5 bases; bases with no gene match: 10. The germline V gene encodes CDR1 DFQATT and CDR2 SNEGSKA (reference sequence). CDR3 region: CSAHSGTGESTEAFF. In DNA form, the CDR3 reads TGCAGTGCTCACTCTGGGACAGGGGAGAGCACTGAAGCTTTCTTT.

This clonotype was counted between two and nine times. The J gene is TRBJ1-3, the V gene TRBV29-1, with D perhaps TRBD1 (5 bases). The V and J ends lost 7 bases and 3 bases respectively, with 13 bases between them. The CDR3 contains 13 residues. Germline values: CDR1 SQVTM, CDR2 ANQGSEA. The CDR3 DNA follows: TGCAGCGGGGAGGGGAAAATTGGAAACACCATATATTTT. It specifies CSGEGKIGNTIYF. Complete variable domain (other parts from reference TRBV29-1 and TRBJ1-3): SAVISQKPSRDICQRGTSLTIQCQVDSQVTMMFWYRQQPGQSLTLIATANQGSEATYESGFVIDKFPISRPNLTFSTLTVSNMSPEDSSIYLCSGEGKIGNTIYFGEGSWLTVV.

This clonotype was seen many times. The genes are TRBV28 and TRBJ2-1, with a weak D call TRBD1 (6 bases). V lost 2 bases, J lost 4 bases, and 9 bases lay in between. This CDR3 has 14 residues. Per germline, CDR1 MDHEN and CDR2 SYDVKM. In DNA, the CDR3 is TGTGCCAGCAGTTTACGGGACATGTACAATGAGCAGTTCTTC. This sequence encodes CASSLRDMYNEQFF.

This clonotype came up many times. This sequence joins TRBV20-1 and TRBJ2-4; no firm D call. CDR1 and CDR2 from the germline V gene are DFQATT and SNEGSKA (reference sequence). CDR3 size: 11 residues. With 6 bases removed from V and 9 bases from J, the gap between germline ends came to 12 bases. DNA of the CDR3: TGCAGTGCGGACCTAGGGCTCATTCAGTACTTC. Encoded protein: CSADLGLIQYF.

This clonotype has a single count. A much larger clone lies one base from this, so it may be a read error. J is TRBJ1-4 and V is TRBV18; D ambiguous. CDR1 and CDR2 (germline): KGHSH, LQKENI. The CDR3 consists of 14 residues. The CDR3 is CASSLTDLNDKLFF. The CDR3 nucleotides are TGTGCCAGCTCTTTAACGGATCTTAATGACAAACTGTTTTTT.

This clonotype was seen at least ten times. The rearrangement joins TRBV10-1 to TRBJ2-1; no firm D call. The CDR3 has 15 amino acids. Germline V gene lookup returns CDR1 WNHNN and CDR2 SYGVQD (reference sequence). V was cut by 2 bases and J by 1 base, with 9 bases left in between. For the CDR3, the DNA is TGCGCCAGCAGTGAGCCGGCGTCGTCCTACAATGAGCAGTTCTTC. Translating it yields CASSEPASSYNEQFF.

The chain is built from TRBV12-3 or TRBV12-4 and TRBJ2-3, with 9 bases matching TRBD1. CDR3 size: 18 residues. The V gene end was trimmed by 3 bases and the J gene end by 0 bases; junction bases not matched to a gene: 10. The CDR3 loop is CASSFRTGVRSSTDTQYF. The DNA for the CDR3 is TGTGCCAGCAGTTTTCGGACAGGGGTCCGCTCTAGCACAGATACGCAGTATTTT.

The rearrangement uses TRBV27 and TRBJ2-2; 7 positions match TRBD2. Germline values: CDR1 MNHEY, CDR2 SMNVEV (reference sequence). This CDR3 comprises 15 residues. The V gene end was trimmed by 3 bases and the J gene end by 6 bases; junction bases not matched to a gene: 7. The CDR3: CASSLLPAGPGELFF. The CDR3 DNA is TGTGCCAGCAGTTTGCTCCCAGCGGGACCCGGGGAGCTGTTTTTT.

Ten or more counts support this clonotype. The chain is built from TRBV3-1 and TRBJ2-1; D remains unclear. V lost 1 base and J lost 7, with 8 bases in between. The CDR3 has 13 amino acids. Per germline, CDR1 LGHDT and CDR2 YNNKEL (reference sequence). CDR3 bases: TGTGCCAGCAGCCAAGTCCCCGTTAATGAGCAGTTCTTC. Encoded protein: CASSQVPVNEQFF.

This clonotype was found many times. The chain recombines TRBV20-1 with TRBJ2-3; no reliable D call. The V gene's germline CDR1 is DFQATT and CDR2 SNEGSKA (reference sequence). This CDR3 has 16 amino acids. Trimming took off 0 bases at V and 2 bases at J, with 15 bases between the two ends. CDR3 in amino acids: CSARDPTKRSTDTQYF. CDR3 sequence (DNA): TGCAGTGCTAGAGATCCTACAAAAAGATCCACAGATACGCAGTATTTT.

The table lists this clonotype with many counts. V is TRBV2 and J is TRBJ2-7, with a weak D call TRBD1 (6 bases). Germline CDR1 is SNHLY and CDR2 is FYNNEI. CDR3 length: 11 residues. The ends were cut back, 8 bases at V and 2 bases at J, with 7 bases in the middle. The CDR3, as DNA: TGTGCCAGCGGACAGACCTACGAGCAGTACTTC. Protein product: CASGQTYEQYF.

The CDR3 spells CASSGLGHRSSEAFF. In DNA form, the CDR3 reads TGTGCCAGCAGCGGCCTAGGACATCGGTCCTCTGAAGCTTTCTTT. The chain carries TRBV7-9 and TRBJ1-1, with D perhaps matching TRBD1 (5 bases). V was pared by 5 bases and J by 6 bases, with 19 bases between. Germline V gives CDR1 SEHNR, CDR2 FQNEAQ (reference sequence). CDR3 length: 15 amino acids.

The rearrangement uses TRBV20-1 and TRBJ1-1; no clear D gene. The CDR3 is 14 amino acids. Trimming took 0 bases from V and 4 from J, leaving 12 bases between them. The germline CDR1 and CDR2 sequences are DFQATT and SNEGSKA (reference sequence). CDR3 in DNA: TGCAGTGCTAGAGATCAGCCGGACGGCACTGAAGCTTTCTTT. Translating gives CSARDQPDGTEAFF.

This chain joins TRBV5-4 and TRBJ2-6; no firm D call. Germline CDR1 and CDR2: SGHNT and YYREEE (reference sequence). The V end lost 0 bases, the J end lost 0 bases, and 7 bases lay between the germline ends. This CDR3 is 16 amino acids long. The CDR3 coding sequence is TGTGCCAGCAGCTTGGAGCGTGGCTCTGGGGCCAACGTCCTGACTTTC. This codes for CASSLERGSGANVLTF. Full variable domain (rest looked up from reference TRBV5-4 and TRBJ2-6): ETGVTQSPTHLIKTRGQQVTLRCSSQSGHNTVSWYQQALGQGPQFIFQYYREEENGRGNFPPRFSGLQFPNYSSELNVNALELDDSALYLCASSLERGSGANVLTFGAGSRLTVL.

As for this clonotype: One end of the junction is discordant with germline, which a read error may explain. The chain is built from TRBV5-1 and TRBJ2-1; D might be TRBD2 (5 bases). This CDR3 is 16 amino acids long. Germline CDR1 is SGHRS and CDR2 is YFSETQ. CDR3 loop: CASSLPLGSIRNEQFF. The DNA for the CDR3 is TGTGCCAGCAGCTTGCCTTTGGGGAGTATACGCAATGAGCAGTTCTTC.

The chain links TRBV28 to TRBJ2-7, with D perhaps matching TRBD1 (8 bases). CDR1 and CDR2 (germline): MDHEN, SYDVKM. The length of the CDR3 is 15 residues. V gave up 8 bases and J gave up 7 bases, with 24 bases separating them. The CDR3 DNA reads TGTGCCAGCGGCGTCGTACAGGGGGGGGCCGGGGAGCAGTACTTC. It is translated as CASGVVQGGAGEQYF.

The V call is TRBV5-1, the J call TRBJ2-5; TRBD1 matches at 7 bases. This CDR3 spans 13 amino acids. Trimming removed 2 bases from V and 9 bases from J; junction bases left unmatched: 7. Germline loops: CDR1 SGHRS, CDR2 YFSETQ. The CDR3 DNA follows: TGCGCCAGCAGCTTCGGACAGGACTGGGCCCAGTACTTC. This sequence encodes CASSFGQDWAQYF.

This clonotype occurred many times. This rearrangement joins TRBV12-3 or TRBV12-4 to TRBJ1-1; D not resolved. The CDR3 has 14 amino acids. V was clipped by 4 bases and J by 0 bases, with 9 bases between them. CDR3 protein: CASSSTTMNTEAFF. The CDR3 DNA reads as TGTGCCAGCAGTTCGACAACCATGAACACTGAAGCTTTCTTT.

This sequence joins TRBV9 and TRBJ2-7, with TRBD2 matching 11 bases. In germline, CDR1 is SGDLS, CDR2 YYNGEE. The ends lost 4 bases at V and 2 bases at J; junction bases unmatched: 5. The CDR3 spans 15 residues. The CDR3 spells CASSYGTSGTYEQYF. The CDR3 DNA sequence: TGTGCCAGCAGCTACGGGACTAGCGGAACCTACGAGCAGTACTTC.

CDR3: CSARKRGTYQETQYF. The DNA for the CDR3 is TGCAGTGCTAGAAAGAGGGGTACGTACCAAGAGACCCAGTACTTC. V is TRBV20-1 and J is TRBJ2-5; the D call may be TRBD1 or TRBD2 (5 bases each). This CDR3 is 15 amino acids long. Trimming shortened V by 2 bases and J by 0 bases, and 13 bases separated the two germline ends. Germline lookup yields CDR1 DFQATT and CDR2 SNEGSKA (reference sequence).

This clonotype was detected only a few times. In nucleotides, the CDR3 is TGTGCCAGCAGGGAGATGACAGTATATAGCAATCAGCCCCAGCATTTT. Amino acids: CASREMTVYSNQPQHF. The V gene is TRBV6-2 or TRBV6-3, the J gene TRBJ1-5; weak D call: TRBD1 (5 bases). The CDR3 has 16 residues. CDR1 is MNHEY and CDR2 is SVGEGT in the germline V gene. V was cut by 6 bases and J by 0 bases, with 15 bases left in between.

This clonotype was detected ten times or more. The rearrangement joins TRBV3-1 to TRBJ1-1; TRBD1 aligns across 8 bases. J gave up 1 base and V 4 bases, and 5 bases lay outside the gene matches. CDR3 length: 15 amino acids. Germline V CDR1 and CDR2: LGHDT, YNNKEL (reference sequence). The CDR3 here is CASSPDRAKNTEAFF. The DNA for the CDR3 is TGTGCCAGCAGCCCGGACAGGGCCAAGAACACTGAAGCTTTCTTT. The variable domain in full, completed from reference TRBV3-1 and TRBJ1-1, reads DTAVSQTPKYLVTQMGNDKSIKCEQNLGHDTMYWYKQDSKKFLKIMFSYNNKELIINETVPNRFSPKSPDKAHLNLHINSLELGDSAVYFCASSPDRAKNTEAFFGQGTRLTVV.

This clonotype has ten or more counts. The V call is TRBV6-5, the J call TRBJ2-6; 10 bases fit TRBD2. This CDR3 is built from 18 residues. V was pared by 4 bases and J by 0 bases, with 6 bases of the junction left unmatched. The V gene's germline CDR1 is MNHEY and CDR2 SVGAGI. DNA of the CDR3: TGTGCCAGCAGTTCCGGGACTAGCGCCTTCTCTGGGGCCAACGTCCTGACTTTC. Translating gives CASSSGTSAFSGANVLTF.

Ten or more counts support this clonotype. V is TRBV6-5 and J is TRBJ2-5; possibly TRBD2 for D (7 bases). The length of the CDR3 is 15 residues. Trimming left V 2 bases short and J 1 base short, with 11 bases between. Germline CDR1 and CDR2: MNHEY and SVGAGI. The CDR3 nucleotides are TGTGCCAGCAGTTACCGGGGGGCCCCCCAAGAGACCCAGTACTTC. As protein: CASSYRGAPQETQYF.

This clonotype came up a few times. The rearrangement uses TRBV29-1 and TRBJ2-2, with 14 positions matching TRBD2. The CDR3 has 16 residues. Germline V gene lookup returns CDR1 SQVTM and CDR2 ANQGSEA. The V and J ends lost 4 bases and 4 bases, in that order; junction bases with no gene match: 5. The CDR3 region is CSVGGLAGGTTGELFF. CDR3 nucleotide sequence: TGCAGCGTTGGAGGACTAGCGGGAGGCACCACCGGGGAGCTGTTTTTT.

In its sample, this clonotype was seen many times. The genes are TRBV7-8 and TRBJ2-3, with 14 positions matching TRBD2. This CDR3 contains 15 residues. Germline lookup yields CDR1 SGHVS and CDR2 FQNEAQ. The trim removed 1 base at V and 10 bases at J, leaving 4 bases unmatched. CDR3 sequence (DNA): TGTGCCAGCAGCTTAGAGGGACTAGCGGGAGAAGCGCAGTATTTT. Translating it yields CASSLEGLAGEAQYF.

This clonotype occurred a few times. This chain joins TRBV19 and TRBJ1-2; 12 positions match TRBD1. The CDR3 sequence is 15 residues long. V lost 3 bases, J lost 4 bases, and 3 bases stayed unmatched. CDR1 is LNHDA and CDR2 is SQIVND in the germline V gene (reference sequence). The CDR3 region is CASSIGTGGVYGYTF. The CDR3 coding sequence is TGTGCCAGTAGTATCGGGACAGGGGGCGTCTATGGCTACACCTTC.

This clonotype was observed a handful of times. The chain's CDR3 is CATSDSLAAETQYF. The DNA for the CDR3 is TGTGCCACCAGTGATTCGCTAGCGGCGGAGACCCAGTACTTC. The genes are TRBV24-1 and TRBJ2-5; 7 bases align to TRBD2. V was pared by 2 bases and J by 5 bases, with 4 bases of the junction left unmatched. CDR3 size: 14 residues. The germline gives CDR1 KGHDR, CDR2 SFDVKD.

This clonotype was observed a handful of times. The V gene is TRBV2, the J gene TRBJ2-6; 8 nucleotides line up with TRBD1. The germline V gene has CDR1 SNHLY and CDR2 FYNNEI. The V and J ends lost 7 bases and 0 bases, in that order; junction bases with no gene match: 2. The CDR3 length is 15 residues. The CDR3 is CASTDRGSGANVLTF. As DNA, the CDR3 is TGTGCCAGCACCGACAGGGGCTCTGGGGCCAACGTCCTGACTTTC.

This clonotype has a count of ten or more. The rearrangement uses TRBV12-3 or TRBV12-4 and TRBJ1-2; D is perhaps TRBD1 (5 bases). The V end lost 10 bases, the J end lost 7 bases, and 19 bases lay between the germline ends. This CDR3 comprises 13 residues. The CDR3: CATTGGDSRGYTF. Here the CDR3 DNA reads TGTGCCACCACCGGGGGAGATAGTCGTGGCTACACCTTC.

This clonotype was seen ten or more times. The chain links TRBV6-1 to TRBJ2-7; D possibly corresponds to TRBD1 (5 bases). The ends were cut back, 4 bases at V and 2 bases at J, with 9 bases in the middle. CDR1 MNHNS and CDR2 SASEGT come from the germline V gene. The CDR3 contains 13 residues. CDR3 sequence: CASSVDRTYEQYF. The CDR3 nucleotides read TGTGCCAGCAGTGTAGACAGAACCTACGAGCAGTACTTC.

The J gene is TRBJ2-1, the V gene TRBV19; the D gene is possibly TRBD2 (5 bases). There are 14 residues in the CDR3. The germline gives CDR1 LNHDA, CDR2 SQIVND (reference sequence). V was trimmed by 4 bases and J by 6 bases, leaving 13 bases between them. CDR3 region: CASSRAIALNEQFF. In DNA form, the CDR3 reads TGTGCCAGTAGTAGGGCCATAGCGCTCAATGAGCAGTTCTTC.